This T cell receptor (beta chain) comes out of a study of blood T cell repertoires in COVID-19. Study information: In each case, the material was cDNA or gDNA derived from T cells, B-cell-depleted T cells, or PBMCs.

Assay used: immunoSEQ multiplex PCR; TCRdb lists only in-frame clones, some missing. The table lists about 120,000 clones, roughly 77% of them singletons. The V gene end was trimmed by 3 bases and the J gene end by 6 bases; junction bases not matched to a gene: 7. This CDR3 comprises 15 residues. Germline assignment: CDR1 SGHTA and CDR2 FQGTGA. The chain combines TRBV7-3 with TRBJ2-2, with TRBD2 identical over 7 bases. The source is a man in his 60s with active or convalescent COVID-19. Sample: peripheral blood. In DNA form, the CDR3 reads TGTGCCAGCAGCTTTAAAGGCGGGAGCCCCGGGGAGCTGTTTTTT. This translates into CASSFKGGSPGELFF.